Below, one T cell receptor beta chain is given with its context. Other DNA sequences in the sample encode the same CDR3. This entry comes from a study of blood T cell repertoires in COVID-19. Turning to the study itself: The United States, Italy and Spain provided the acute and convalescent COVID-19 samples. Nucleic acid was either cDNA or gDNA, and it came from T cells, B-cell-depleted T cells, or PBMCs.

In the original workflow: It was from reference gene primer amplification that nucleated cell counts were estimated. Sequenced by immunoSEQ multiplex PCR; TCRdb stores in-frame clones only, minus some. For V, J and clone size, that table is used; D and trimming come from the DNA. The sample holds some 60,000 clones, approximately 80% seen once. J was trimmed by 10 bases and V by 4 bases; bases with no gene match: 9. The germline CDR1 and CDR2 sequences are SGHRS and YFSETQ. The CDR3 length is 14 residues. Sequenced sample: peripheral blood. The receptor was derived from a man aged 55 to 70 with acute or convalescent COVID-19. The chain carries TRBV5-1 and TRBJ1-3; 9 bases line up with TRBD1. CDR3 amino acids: CASSLGQGQGTIYF. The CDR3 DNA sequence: TGCGCCAGCAGCCTTGGACAGGGGCAGGGGACCATATATTTT.